The entry below describes one T cell receptor beta chain. Its antigen remains unknown. The PCR made use of 60 Vbeta and 13 Jbeta primers. The table came from immunoSEQ multiplex PCR; TCRdb's copy has only in-frame clones and leaves some out. The profile shows under 200,000 clones, more than 65% of them singletons. The germline V gene encodes CDR1 MNHNS and CDR2 SASEGT. The CDR3 extends over 11 amino acids. Trimming left V 6 bases short and J 12 bases short, with 15 bases between. This sample is part of a study of cytomegalovirus exposure and HLA in healthy donors. General observations from the study: A reported reduction in N-insertions relative to the approximately 690-donor mean was seen in an Asian-associated ancestry cluster in a later analysis. Excluded: some indistinguishable V segments such as TRBV6-2 and TRBV6-3. According to the study, approximately 150 TCR beta chains were cytomegalovirus-associated.

This rearrangement joins TRBV6-1 to TRBJ2-7, with D maybe TRBD1 (5 bases). Sequencing was done on a sample of PBMCs. This clonotype was sampled from a woman aged 45-65 years in good health and CMV-seronegative. For the CDR3, the DNA is TGTGCCAGCAGAGGGGCCATAGTGGGGTACTTC. Protein: CASRGAIVGYF.